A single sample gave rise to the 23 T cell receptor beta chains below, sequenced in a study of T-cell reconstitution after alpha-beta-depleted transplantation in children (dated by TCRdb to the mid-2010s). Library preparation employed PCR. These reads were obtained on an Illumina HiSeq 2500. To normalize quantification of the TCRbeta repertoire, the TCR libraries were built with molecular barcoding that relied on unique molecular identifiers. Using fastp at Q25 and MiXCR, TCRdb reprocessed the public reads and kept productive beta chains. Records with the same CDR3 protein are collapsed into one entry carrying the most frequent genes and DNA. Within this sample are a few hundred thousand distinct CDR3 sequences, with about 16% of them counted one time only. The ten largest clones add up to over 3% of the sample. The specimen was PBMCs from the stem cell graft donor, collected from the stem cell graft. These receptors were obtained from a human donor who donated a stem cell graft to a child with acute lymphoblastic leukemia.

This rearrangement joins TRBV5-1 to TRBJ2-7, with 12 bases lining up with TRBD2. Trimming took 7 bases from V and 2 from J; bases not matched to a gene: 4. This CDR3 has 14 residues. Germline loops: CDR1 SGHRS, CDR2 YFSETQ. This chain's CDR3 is CASGSSGRAYEQYF. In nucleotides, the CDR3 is TGCGCCAGCGGGTCTAGCGGGAGGGCCTACGAGCAGTACTTC.

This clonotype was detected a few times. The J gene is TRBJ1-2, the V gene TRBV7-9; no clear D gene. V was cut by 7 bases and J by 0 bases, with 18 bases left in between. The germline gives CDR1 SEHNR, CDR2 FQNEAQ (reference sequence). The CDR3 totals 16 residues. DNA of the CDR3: TGTGCCAGCATCTCTGAAGAAGGGTTCTCTAACTATGGCTACACCTTC. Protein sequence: CASISEEGFSNYGYTF. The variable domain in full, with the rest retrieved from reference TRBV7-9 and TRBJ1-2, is DTGVSQNPRHKITKRGQNVTFRCDPISEHNRLYWYRQTLGQGPEFLTYFQNEAQLEKSRLLSDRFSAERPKGSFSTLEIQRTEQGDSAMYLCASISEEGFSNYGYTFGSGTRLTVV.

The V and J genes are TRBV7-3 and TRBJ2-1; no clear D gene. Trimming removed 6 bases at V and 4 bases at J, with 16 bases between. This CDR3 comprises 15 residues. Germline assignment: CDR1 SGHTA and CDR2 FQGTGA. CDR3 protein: CASSSDATRYNEQFF. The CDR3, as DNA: TGTGCCAGCAGTTCTGACGCGACACGTTACAATGAGCAGTTCTTC.

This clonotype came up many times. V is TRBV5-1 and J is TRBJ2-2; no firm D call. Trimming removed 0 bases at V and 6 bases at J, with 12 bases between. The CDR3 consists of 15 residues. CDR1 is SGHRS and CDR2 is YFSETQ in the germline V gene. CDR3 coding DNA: TGCGCCAGCAGCTTGGCCGGGTCTGACTCCGGGGAGCTGTTTTTT. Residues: CASSLAGSDSGELFF.

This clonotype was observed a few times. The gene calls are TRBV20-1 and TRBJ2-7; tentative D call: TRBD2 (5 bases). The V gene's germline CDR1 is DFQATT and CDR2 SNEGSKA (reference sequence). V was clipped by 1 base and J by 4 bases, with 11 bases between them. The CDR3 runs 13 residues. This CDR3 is CSARATSRYEQYF. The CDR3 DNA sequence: TGCAGTGCTAGAGCAACTAGTAGATACGAGCAGTACTTC.

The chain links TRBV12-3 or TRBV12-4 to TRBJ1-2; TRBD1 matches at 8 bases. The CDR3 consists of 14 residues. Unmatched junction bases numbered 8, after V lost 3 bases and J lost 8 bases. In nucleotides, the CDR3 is TGTGCCAGCAGTTTTTCCGACAGGGGATACGGCTACACCTTC. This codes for CASSFSDRGYGYTF.

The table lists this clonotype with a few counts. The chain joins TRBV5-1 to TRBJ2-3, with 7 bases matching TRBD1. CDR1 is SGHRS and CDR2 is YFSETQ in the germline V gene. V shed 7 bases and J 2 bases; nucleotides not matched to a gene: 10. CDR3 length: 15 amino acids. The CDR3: CASEPTGHLTDTQYF. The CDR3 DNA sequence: TGCGCCAGCGAACCGACAGGGCACCTCACAGATACGCAGTATTTT.

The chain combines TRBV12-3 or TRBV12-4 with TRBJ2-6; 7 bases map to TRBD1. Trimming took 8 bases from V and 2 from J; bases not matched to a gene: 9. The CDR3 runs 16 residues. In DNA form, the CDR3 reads TGTGCCAGCCTGACAGGGTCGGAGACTGGGGCCAACGTCCTGACTTTC. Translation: CASLTGSETGANVLTF.

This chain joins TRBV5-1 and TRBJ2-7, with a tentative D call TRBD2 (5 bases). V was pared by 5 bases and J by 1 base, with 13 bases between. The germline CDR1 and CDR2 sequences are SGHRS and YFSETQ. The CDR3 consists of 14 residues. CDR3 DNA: TGCGCCAGCAGAACCTTTGAGGGATCCTACGAGCAGTACTTC. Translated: CASRTFEGSYEQYF.

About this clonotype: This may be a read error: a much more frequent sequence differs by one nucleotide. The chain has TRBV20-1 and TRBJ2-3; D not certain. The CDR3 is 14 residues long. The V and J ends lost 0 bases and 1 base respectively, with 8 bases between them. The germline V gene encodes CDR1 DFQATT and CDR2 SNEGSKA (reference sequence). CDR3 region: CSAREGRCTDTQYF. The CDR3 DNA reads TGCAGTGCTAGAGAGGGTAGATGCACAGATACGCAGTATTTT.

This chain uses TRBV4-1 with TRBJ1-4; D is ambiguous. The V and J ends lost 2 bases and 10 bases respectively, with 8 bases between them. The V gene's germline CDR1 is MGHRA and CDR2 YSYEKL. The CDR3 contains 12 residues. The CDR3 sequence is CASSQLNGKLFF. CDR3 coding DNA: TGCGCCAGCAGCCAACTGAACGGAAAACTGTTTTTT.

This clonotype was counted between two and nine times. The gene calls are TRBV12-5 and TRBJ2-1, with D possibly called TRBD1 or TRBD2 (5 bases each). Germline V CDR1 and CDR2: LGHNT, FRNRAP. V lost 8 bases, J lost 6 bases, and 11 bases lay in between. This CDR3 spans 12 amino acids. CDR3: CASMGTVNEQFF. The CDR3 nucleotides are TGTGCTAGTATGGGGACCGTCAATGAGCAGTTCTTC.

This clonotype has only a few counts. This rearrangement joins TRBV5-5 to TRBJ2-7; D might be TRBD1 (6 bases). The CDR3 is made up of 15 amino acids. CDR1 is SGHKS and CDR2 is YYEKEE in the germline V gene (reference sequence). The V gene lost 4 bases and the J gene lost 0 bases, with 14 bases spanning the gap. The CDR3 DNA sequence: TGTGCCAGCAGCCAAACAGGGCTAAGCTCCTACGAGCAGTACTTC. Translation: CASSQTGLSSYEQYF.

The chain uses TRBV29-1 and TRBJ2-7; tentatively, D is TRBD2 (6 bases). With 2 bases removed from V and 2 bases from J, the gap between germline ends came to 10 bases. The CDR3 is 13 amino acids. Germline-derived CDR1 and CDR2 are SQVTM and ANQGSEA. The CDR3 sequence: CSVELAGTYEQYF. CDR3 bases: TGCAGCGTTGAATTGGCGGGGACCTACGAGCAGTACTTC.

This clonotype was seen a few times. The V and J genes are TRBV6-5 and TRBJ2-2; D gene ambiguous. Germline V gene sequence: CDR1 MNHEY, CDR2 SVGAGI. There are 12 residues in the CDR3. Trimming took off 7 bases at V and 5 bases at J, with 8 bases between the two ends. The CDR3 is CASTPETGELFF. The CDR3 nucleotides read TGTGCCAGCACCCCGGAGACCGGGGAGCTGTTTTTT.

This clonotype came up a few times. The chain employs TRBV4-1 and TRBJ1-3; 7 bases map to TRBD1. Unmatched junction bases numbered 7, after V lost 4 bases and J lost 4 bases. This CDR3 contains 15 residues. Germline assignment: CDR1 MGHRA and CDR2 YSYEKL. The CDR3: CASSLGQERGNTIYF. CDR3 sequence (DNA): TGCGCCAGCAGCCTCGGACAGGAGAGGGGAAACACCATATATTTT.

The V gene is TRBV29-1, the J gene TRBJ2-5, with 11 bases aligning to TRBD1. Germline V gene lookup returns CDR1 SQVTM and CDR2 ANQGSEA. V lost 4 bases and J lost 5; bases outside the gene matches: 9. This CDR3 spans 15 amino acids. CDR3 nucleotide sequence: TGCAGCGTTGCCTCAAAGGACAGGGGGCAGGAGACCCAGTACTTC. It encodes CSVASKDRGQETQYF.

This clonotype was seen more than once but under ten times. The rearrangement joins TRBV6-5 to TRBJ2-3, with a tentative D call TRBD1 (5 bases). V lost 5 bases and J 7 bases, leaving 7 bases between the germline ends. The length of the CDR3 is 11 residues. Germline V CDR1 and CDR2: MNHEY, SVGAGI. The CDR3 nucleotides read TGTGCCAGCAGTCCAGGGAATACGCAGTATTTT. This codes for CASSPGNTQYF.

Here the CDR3 reads CASSERSGGNWKETQYF. The CDR3 DNA follows: TGTGCCAGCAGTGAAAGGTCAGGGGGCAACTGGAAGGAGACCCAGTACTTC. The rearrangement uses TRBV2 and TRBJ2-5; 8 nucleotides agree with TRBD1. The CDR3 totals 17 residues. Trimming cost V 2 bases and J 5 bases; bases outside gene matches: 13. Germline CDR1 SNHLY, CDR2 FYNNEI.

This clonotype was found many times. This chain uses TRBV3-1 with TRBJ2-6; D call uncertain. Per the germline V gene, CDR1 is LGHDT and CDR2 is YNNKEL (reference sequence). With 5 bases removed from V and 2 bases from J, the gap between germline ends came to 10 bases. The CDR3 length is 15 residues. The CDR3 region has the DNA TGTGCCAGCAGCTTTGAAGGGACTGGGGCCAACGTCCTGACTTTC. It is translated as CASSFEGTGANVLTF.

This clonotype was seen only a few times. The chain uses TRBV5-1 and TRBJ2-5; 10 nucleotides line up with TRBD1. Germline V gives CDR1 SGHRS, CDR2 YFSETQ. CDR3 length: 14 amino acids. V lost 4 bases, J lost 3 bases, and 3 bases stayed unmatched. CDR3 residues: CASSLGQGEETQYF. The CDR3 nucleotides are TGCGCCAGCAGCCTCGGACAGGGGGAAGAGACCCAGTACTTC.

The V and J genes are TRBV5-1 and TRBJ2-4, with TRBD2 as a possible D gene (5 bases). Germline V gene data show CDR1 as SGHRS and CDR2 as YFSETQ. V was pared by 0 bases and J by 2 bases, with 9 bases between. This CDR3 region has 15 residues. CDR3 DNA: TGCGCCAGCAGCTTGGACGGGGTTCCCAAAAACATTCAGTACTTC. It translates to CASSLDGVPKNIQYF.

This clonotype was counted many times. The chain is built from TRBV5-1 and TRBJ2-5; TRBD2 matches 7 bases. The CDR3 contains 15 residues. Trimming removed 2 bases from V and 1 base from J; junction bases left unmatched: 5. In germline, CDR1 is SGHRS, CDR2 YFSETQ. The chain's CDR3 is CASSFGGMRQETQYF. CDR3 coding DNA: TGCGCCAGCAGCTTCGGGGGGATGCGCCAAGAGACCCAGTACTTC.